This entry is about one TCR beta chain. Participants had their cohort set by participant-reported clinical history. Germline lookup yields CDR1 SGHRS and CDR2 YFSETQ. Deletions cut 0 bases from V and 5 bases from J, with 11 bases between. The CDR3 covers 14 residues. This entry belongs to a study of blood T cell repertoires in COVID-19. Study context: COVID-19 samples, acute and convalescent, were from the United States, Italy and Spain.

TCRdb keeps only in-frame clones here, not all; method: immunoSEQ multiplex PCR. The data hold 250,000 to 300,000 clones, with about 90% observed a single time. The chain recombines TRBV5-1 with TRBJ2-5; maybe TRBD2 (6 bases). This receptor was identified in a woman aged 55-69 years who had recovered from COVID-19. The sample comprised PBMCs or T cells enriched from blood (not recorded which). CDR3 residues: CASSLGWGVETQYF. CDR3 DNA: TGCGCCAGCAGCTTGGGTTGGGGGGTGGAGACCCAGTACTTC. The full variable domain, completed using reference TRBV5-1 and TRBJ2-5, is KAGVTQTPRYLIKTRGQQVTLSCSPISGHRSVSWYQQTPGQGLQFLFEYFSETQRNKGNFPGRFSGRQFSNSRSEMNVSTLELGDSALYLCASSLGWGVETQYFGPGTRLLVL.